The 2 T cell receptor beta chains below all came from one sample that was sequenced in a study of OX40 agonist ivuxolimab in advanced cancers. TCRdb keeps only in-frame clones here, not all; method: immunoSEQ multiplex PCR. The sample consists of about 79,000 clones, 94% of them appearing once. Sequenced material: CD4+ or CD8+ T cells sorted from blood, taken in a trial of the OX40 agonist ivuxolimab. These TCRs come from an adult with an advanced solid tumor such as melanoma, head and neck, liver or kidney cancer.

The chain is built from TRBV4-1 and TRBJ2-5; 8 positions match TRBD1. The J call is uncertain, as TRBJ2-7 better fits the DNA end. The CDR3 has 12 residues. CDR1 is MGHRA, CDR2 YSYEKL, per germline. CDR3 nucleotides: TGCGCCAGCCAGGGGGCTTCCTACGAGCAGTACTTC. It encodes CASQGASYEQYF.

This clone was found once. V usage is TRBV19 and J usage is TRBJ1-2; TRBD1 aligns across 9 bases. The CDR3 extends over 19 amino acids. V was clipped by 6 bases and J by 0 bases; unmatched bases: 17. Germline V CDR1 and CDR2: LNHDA, SQIVND (reference sequence). Here the CDR3 DNA reads TGTGCCAGTAGAGGCGAAGCCCAGGACAGGGGAATAGCTAACTATGGCTACACCTTC. It is translated as CASRGEAQDRGIANYGYTF. The full variable domain, with the rest looked up from reference TRBV19 and TRBJ1-2, is DGGITQSPKYLFRKEGQNVTLSCEQNLNHDAMYWYRQDPGQGLRLIYYSQIVNDFQKGDIAEGYSVSREKKESFPLTVTSAQKNPTAFYLCASRGEAQDRGIANYGYTFGSGTRLTVV.